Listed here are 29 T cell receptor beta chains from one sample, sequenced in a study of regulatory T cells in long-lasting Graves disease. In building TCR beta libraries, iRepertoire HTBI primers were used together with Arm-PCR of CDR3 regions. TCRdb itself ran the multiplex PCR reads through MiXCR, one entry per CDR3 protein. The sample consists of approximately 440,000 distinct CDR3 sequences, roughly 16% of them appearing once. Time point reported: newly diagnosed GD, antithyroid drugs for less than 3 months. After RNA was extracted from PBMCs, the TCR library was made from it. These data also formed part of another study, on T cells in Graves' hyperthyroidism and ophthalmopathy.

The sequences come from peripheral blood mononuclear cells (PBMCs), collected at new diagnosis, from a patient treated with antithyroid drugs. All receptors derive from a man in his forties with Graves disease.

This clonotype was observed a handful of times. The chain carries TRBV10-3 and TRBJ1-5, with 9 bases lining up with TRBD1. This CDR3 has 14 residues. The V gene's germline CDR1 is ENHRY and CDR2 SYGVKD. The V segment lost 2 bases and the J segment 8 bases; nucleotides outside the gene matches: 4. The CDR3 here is CAISETGGGKPQHF. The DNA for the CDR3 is TGTGCCATCAGTGAGACAGGGGGCGGGAAGCCCCAGCATTTT.

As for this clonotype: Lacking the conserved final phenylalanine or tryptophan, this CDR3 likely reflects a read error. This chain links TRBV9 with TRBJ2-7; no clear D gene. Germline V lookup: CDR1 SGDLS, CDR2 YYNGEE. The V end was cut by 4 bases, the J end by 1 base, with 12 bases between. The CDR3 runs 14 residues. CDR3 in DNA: TGTGCCAGCAGCCCACAGATGACATCCTACGAGCAGTACCTC. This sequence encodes CASSPQMTSYEQYL.

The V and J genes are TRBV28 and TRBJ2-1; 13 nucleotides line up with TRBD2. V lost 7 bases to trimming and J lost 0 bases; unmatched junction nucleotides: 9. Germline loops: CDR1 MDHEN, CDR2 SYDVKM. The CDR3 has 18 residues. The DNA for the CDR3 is TGTGCCAGCAACGCCCCCCGGACTAGCGGGAGCTCCTACAATGAGCAGTTCTTC. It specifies CASNAPRTSGSSYNEQFF. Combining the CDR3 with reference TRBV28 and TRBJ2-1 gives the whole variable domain DVKVTQSSRYLVKRTGEKVFLECVQDMDHENMFWYRQDPGLGLRLIYFSYDVKMKEKGDIPEGYSVSREKKERFSLILESASTNQTSMYLCASNAPRTSGSSYNEQFFGPGTRLTVL.

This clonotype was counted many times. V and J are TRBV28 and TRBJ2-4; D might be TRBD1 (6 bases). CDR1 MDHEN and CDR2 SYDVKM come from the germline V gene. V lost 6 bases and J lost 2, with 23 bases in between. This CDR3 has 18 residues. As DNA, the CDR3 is TGTGCCAGCAGCCCGATAAGAGCAGGGGAGAGGACCAAAAACATTCAGTACTTC. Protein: CASSPIRAGERTKNIQYF.

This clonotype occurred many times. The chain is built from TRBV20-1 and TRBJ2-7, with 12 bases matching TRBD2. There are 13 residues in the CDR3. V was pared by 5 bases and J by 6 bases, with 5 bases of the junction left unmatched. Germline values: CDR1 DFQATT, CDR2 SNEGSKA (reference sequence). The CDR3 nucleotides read TGCAGTGCTCAGACTAGCGGGAGCCGCGAGCAGTACTTC. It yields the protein CSAQTSGSREQYF.

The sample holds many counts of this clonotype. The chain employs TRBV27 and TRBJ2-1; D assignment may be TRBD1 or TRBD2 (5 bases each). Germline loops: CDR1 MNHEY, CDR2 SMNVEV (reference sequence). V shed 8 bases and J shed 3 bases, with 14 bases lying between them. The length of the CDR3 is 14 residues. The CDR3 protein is CASVPYGGYNEQFF. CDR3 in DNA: TGTGCCAGCGTCCCGTATGGGGGCTACAATGAGCAGTTCTTC.

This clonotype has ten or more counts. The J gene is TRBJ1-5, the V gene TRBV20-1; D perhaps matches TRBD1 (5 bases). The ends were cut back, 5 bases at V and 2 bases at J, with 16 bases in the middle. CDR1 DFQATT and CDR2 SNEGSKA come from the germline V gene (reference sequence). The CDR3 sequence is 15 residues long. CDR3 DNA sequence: TGCAGTGCTCAAGGCGCGGGGGGTGGCAATCAGCCCCAGCATTTT. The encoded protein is CSAQGAGGGNQPQHF.

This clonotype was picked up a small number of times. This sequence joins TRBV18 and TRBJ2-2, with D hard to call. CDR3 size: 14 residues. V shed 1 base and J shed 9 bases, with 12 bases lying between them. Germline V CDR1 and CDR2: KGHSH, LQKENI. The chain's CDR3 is CASSPLRVPRELFF. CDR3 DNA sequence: TGTGCCAGCTCACCACTACGGGTCCCCAGGGAGCTGTTTTTT.

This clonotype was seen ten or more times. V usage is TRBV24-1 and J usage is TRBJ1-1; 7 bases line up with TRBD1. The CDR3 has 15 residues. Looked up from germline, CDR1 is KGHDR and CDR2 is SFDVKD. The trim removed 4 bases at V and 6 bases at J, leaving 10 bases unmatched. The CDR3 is CATSDATGPRAEAFF. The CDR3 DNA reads TGTGCCACCAGTGACGCGACAGGGCCGAGGGCTGAAGCTTTCTTT.

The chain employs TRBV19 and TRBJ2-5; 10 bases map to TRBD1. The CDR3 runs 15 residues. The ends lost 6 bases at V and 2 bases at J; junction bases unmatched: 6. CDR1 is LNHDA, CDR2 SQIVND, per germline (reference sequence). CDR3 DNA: TGTGCCAGTAGCGCCGGACAGGGGGTTCAAGAGACCCAGTACTTC. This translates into CASSAGQGVQETQYF.

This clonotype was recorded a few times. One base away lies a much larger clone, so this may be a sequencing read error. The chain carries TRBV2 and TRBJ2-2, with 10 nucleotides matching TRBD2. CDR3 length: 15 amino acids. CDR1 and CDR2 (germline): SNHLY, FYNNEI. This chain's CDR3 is CACRGTSAGTGELFF. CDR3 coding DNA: TGTGCCTGCAGAGGGACTAGCGCTGGCACCGGGGAGCTGTTTTTT.

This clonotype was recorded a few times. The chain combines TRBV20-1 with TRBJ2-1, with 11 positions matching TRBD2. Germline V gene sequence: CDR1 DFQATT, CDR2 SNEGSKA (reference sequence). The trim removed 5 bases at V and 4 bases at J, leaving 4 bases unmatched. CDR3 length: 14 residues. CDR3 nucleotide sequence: TGCAGTGCTGCCGGGACTAGCGGTTACAATGAGCAGTTCTTC. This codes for CSAAGTSGYNEQFF.

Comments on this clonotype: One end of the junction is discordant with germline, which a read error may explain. CDR3 bases: TGCAGTGCTAAGGAGGCAGGCAATCTGCCCCAGCATTTT. It specifies CSAKEAGNLPQHF. This rearrangement joins TRBV20-1 to TRBJ1-5; D ambiguous. The germline V gene has CDR1 DFQATT and CDR2 SNEGSKA (reference sequence). The CDR3 loop spans 13 amino acids.

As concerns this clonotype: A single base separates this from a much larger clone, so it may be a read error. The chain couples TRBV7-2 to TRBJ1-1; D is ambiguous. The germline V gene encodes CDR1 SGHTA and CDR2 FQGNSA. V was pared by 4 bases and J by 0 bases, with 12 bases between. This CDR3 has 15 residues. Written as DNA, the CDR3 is TGTGCCAGCAGCTCAGCGGGCGGCTTGAACACTGAAGCTTTCTTT. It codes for CASSSAGGLNTEAFF.

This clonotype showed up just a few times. For the CDR3, the DNA is TGTGCCAGCAAACGGGCGGAGGGCACAGATACGCAGTATTTT. It codes for CASKRAEGTDTQYF. This rearrangement joins TRBV6-1 to TRBJ2-3; tentatively, D is TRBD2 (5 bases). Germline V CDR1 and CDR2: MNHNS, SASEGT. V was cut by 7 bases and J by 1 base, with 12 bases left in between. The CDR3 extends over 14 amino acids.

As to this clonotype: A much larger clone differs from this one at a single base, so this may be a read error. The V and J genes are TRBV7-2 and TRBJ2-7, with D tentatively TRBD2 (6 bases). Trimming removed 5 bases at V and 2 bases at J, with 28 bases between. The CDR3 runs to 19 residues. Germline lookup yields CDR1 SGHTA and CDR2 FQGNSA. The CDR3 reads CASSPDRRRTGGIPYEQYF. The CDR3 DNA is TGTGCCAGCAGCCCCGATCGTAGAAGGACTGGCGGGATTCCCTACGAGCAGTACTTC.

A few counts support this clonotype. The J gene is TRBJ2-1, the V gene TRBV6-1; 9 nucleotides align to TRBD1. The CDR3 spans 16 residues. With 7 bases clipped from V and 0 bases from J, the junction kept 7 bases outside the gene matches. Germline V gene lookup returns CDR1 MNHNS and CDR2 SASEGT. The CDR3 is CASTRTGALSYNEQFF. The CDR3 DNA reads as TGTGCCAGCACTCGGACAGGGGCTCTCTCCTACAATGAGCAGTTCTTC.

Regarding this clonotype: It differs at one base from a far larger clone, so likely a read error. As DNA, the CDR3 is TGCAGTGCTGGCGAGCGGGGACCCTACAATGAGCAGTACTTC. Its protein product is CSAGERGPYNEQYF. This sequence joins TRBV20-1 and TRBJ2-5; the match to TRBD2 covers 7 bases. With 5 bases clipped from V and 11 bases from J, the junction kept 17 bases outside the gene matches. The CDR3 contains 14 residues. Germline assignment: CDR1 DFQATT and CDR2 SNEGSKA (reference sequence).

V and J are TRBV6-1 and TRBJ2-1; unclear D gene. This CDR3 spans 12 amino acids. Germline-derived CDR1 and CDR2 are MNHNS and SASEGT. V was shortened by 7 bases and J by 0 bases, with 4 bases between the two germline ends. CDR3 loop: CASKDSYNEQFF. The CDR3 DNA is TGTGCCAGCAAAGACTCCTACAATGAGCAGTTCTTC.

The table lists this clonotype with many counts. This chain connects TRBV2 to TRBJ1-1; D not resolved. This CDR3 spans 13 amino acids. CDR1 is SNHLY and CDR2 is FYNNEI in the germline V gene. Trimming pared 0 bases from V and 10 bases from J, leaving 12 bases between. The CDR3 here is CASSEALAGLAFF. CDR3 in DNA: TGTGCCAGCAGTGAAGCGCTTGCCGGACTAGCTTTCTTT.

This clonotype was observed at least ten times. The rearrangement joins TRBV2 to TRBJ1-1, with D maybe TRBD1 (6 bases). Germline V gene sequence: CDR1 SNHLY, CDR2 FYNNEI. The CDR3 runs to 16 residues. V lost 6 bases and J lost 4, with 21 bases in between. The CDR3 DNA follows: TGTGCCAGCAGGGTTACAGGGACCCACACGAGCACTGAAGCTTTCTTT. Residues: CASRVTGTHTSTEAFF.

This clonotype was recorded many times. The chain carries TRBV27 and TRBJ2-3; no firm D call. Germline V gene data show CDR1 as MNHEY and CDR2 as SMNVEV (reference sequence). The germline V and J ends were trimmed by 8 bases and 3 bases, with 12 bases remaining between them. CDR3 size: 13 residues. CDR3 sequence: CASHRALTDTQYF. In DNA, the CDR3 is TGTGCCAGCCACCGCGCGTTGACAGATACGCAGTATTTT.

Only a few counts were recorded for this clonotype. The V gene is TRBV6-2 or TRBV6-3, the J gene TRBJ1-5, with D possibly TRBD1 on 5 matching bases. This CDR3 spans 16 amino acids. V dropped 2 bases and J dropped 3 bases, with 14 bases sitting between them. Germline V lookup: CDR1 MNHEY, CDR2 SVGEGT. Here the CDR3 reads CASSYPSGGVNQPQHF. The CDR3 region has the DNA TGTGCCAGCAGTTACCCCTCGGGGGGAGTCAATCAGCCCCAGCATTTT.

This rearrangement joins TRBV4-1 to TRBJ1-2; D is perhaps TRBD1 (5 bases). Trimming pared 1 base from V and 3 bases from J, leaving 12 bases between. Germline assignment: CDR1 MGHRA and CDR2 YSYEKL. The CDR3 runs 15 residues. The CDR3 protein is CASSQVFRDDYGYTF. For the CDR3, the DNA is TGCGCCAGCAGCCAAGTATTCAGGGATGACTATGGCTACACCTTC.

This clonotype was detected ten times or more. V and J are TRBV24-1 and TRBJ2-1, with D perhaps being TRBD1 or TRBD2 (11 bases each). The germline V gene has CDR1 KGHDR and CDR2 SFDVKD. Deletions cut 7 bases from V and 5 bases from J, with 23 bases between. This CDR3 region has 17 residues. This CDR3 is CATSWDRGTSGHNEQFF. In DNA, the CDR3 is TGTGCCACCAGCTGGGACAGGGGGACTAGCGGCCACAATGAGCAGTTCTTC.

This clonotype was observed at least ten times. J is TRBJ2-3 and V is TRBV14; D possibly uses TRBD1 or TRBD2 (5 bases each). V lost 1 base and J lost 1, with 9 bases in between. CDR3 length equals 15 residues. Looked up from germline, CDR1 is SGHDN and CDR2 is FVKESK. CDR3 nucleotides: TGTGCCAGCAGCCAAGGGGACGGTCGCACAGATACGCAGTATTTT. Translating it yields CASSQGDGRTDTQYF.

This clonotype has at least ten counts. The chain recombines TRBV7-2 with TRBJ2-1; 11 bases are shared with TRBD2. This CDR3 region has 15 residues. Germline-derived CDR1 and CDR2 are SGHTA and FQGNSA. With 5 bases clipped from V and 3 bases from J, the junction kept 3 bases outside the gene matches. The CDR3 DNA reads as TGTGCCAGCAGCGCCGGGACTAGCGGCTACAATGAGCAGTTCTTC. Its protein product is CASSAGTSGYNEQFF.

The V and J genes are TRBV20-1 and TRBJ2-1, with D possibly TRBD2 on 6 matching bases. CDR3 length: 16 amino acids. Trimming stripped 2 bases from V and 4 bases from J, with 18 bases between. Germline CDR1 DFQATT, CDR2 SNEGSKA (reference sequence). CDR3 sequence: CSARSETGLDYNEQFF. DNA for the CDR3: TGCAGTGCTAGATCGGAAACGGGACTGGATTACAATGAGCAGTTCTTC.

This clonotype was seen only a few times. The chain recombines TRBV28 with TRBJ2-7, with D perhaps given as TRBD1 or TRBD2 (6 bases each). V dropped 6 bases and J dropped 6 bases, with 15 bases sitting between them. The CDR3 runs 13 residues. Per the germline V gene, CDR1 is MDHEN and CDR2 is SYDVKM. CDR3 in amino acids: CASRGRGRVEQYF. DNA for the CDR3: TGTGCCAGCAGAGGTCGGGGGCGTGTCGAGCAGTACTTC.